This is a list of T cell receptor beta chains from one sample in a study of somatic mutations in cytotoxic T cells in rheumatoid arthritis. The method was immunoSEQ multiplex PCR; TCRdb's version includes in-frame clones alone and lacks a portion of them. This table holds about 6,600 clones, roughly 70% found once. The sequenced sample was CD8+ T cells sorted from blood. These receptors were taken from a man aged 35-49 years in good health. Both conserved end residues are part of each CDR3. Fields, in order: V gene, clone size, D gene, J gene, CDR3 DNA, CDR3 protein. A D gene is named only where the DNA matches it firmly. Size values are once, few and many counts, or a class for expanded clones, and some rows have none.

V gene: TRBV9; clone size: -; D gene: TRBD1; J gene: TRBJ1-5; CDR3 DNA: TGTGCCAGCAGCCCTACGGGACAGGGGCATCAGCCCCAGCATTTT; CDR3 protein: CASSPTGQGHQPQHF
V gene: TRBV6-4; clone size: few; D gene: TRBD1; J gene: TRBJ1-6; CDR3 DNA: TGTGCCAGCAGTGAAGACAGGGAAAATTCACCCCTCCACTTT; CDR3 protein: CASSEDRENSPLHF
V gene: TRBV27; clone size: once; D gene: TRBD2; J gene: TRBJ2-1; CDR3 DNA: TGTGCCAGCAGTTTGGGCGGGGGGGCCTACAATGAGCAGTTCTTC; CDR3 protein: CASSLGGGAYNEQFF
V gene: TRBV6-4; clone size: -; D gene: -; J gene: TRBJ2-2; CDR3 DNA: TGTGCCAGCAGAGGGGGGCAGGGAGAGGCCGGGGAGCTGTTTTTT; CDR3 protein: CASRGGQGEAGELFF
V gene: TRBV2; clone size: -; D gene: -; J gene: TRBJ2-1; CDR3 DNA: TGTGCCAGCAGCGACAAAAGCAATGAGCAGTTCTTC; CDR3 protein: CASSDKSNEQFF
V gene: TRBV7-6; clone size: -; D gene: -; J gene: TRBJ2-1; CDR3 DNA: TGTGCCAGCAGCCAGGACCGTAGCTCCTACAATGAGCAGTTCTTC; CDR3 protein: CASSQDRSSYNEQFF
V gene: TRBV5-6; clone size: few; D gene: -; J gene: TRBJ1-2; CDR3 DNA: TGTGCCAGCAGCCCAAACAGCGGTCTTCATGGCTACACCTTC; CDR3 protein: CASSPNSGLHGYTF
V gene: TRBV20-1; clone size: -; D gene: -; J gene: TRBJ2-3; CDR3 DNA: TGCAGTGCCTGGTTGGATACGCAGTATTTT; CDR3 protein: CSAWLDTQYF
V gene: TRBV11-2; clone size: -; D gene: -; J gene: TRBJ1-1; CDR3 DNA: TGTGCCAGCAGCTCCGAGGGGGTGGGCACTGAAGCTTTCTTT; CDR3 protein: CASSSEGVGTEAFF
V gene: TRBV9; clone size: -; D gene: -; J gene: TRBJ2-3; CDR3 DNA: TGTGCCAGCAGCGTAGGAGGGACAGATACGCAGTATTTT; CDR3 protein: CASSVGGTDTQYF
V gene: TRBV14; clone size: -; D gene: -; J gene: TRBJ2-1; CDR3 DNA: TGTGCCACCTCCAGAGGGTGGAATGAGCAGTTCTTC; CDR3 protein: CATSRGWNEQFF
V gene: TRBV6-6; clone size: once; D gene: TRBD1; J gene: TRBJ1-5; CDR3 DNA: TGTGCCAGCAGTTACTCAACAGGGGGCTTTAATCAGCCCCAGCATTTT; CDR3 protein: CASSYSTGGFNQPQHF
V gene: TRBV27; clone size: -; D gene: TRBD1; J gene: TRBJ2-2; CDR3 DNA: TGTGCCAGCAGTCGTACTGGACAGGAAAACACCGGGGAGCTGTTTTTT; CDR3 protein: CASSRTGQENTGELFF
V gene: TRBV6-1; clone size: few; D gene: -; J gene: TRBJ2-1; CDR3 DNA: TGTGCCAGCAGTGAAGCGGGGGGCTACAATGAGCAGTTCTTC; CDR3 protein: CASSEAGGYNEQFF
V gene: TRBV6-4; clone size: -; D gene: -; J gene: TRBJ2-3; CDR3 DNA: TGTGCCAGCAGTGACTCAGAGGGGGGCACAGATACGCAGTATTTT; CDR3 protein: CASSDSEGGTDTQYF
V gene: TRBV11-2; clone size: -; D gene: -; J gene: TRBJ1-2; CDR3 DNA: TGTGCCAGCAGCTTCGGGAAAACCTCGGACCTGCGCTATGGCTACACCTTC; CDR3 protein: CASSFGKTSDLRYGYTF
V gene: TRBV4-2; clone size: -; D gene: -; J gene: TRBJ2-7; CDR3 DNA: TGTGCCAGCAGCCCCTTGTTCGGAGTCGAGCAGTACTTC; CDR3 protein: CASSPLFGVEQYF
V gene: TRBV7-9; clone size: -; D gene: TRBD2; J gene: TRBJ2-3; CDR3 DNA: TGTGCCAGCAGCCTCGGACTAGGCGATACGCAGTATTTT; CDR3 protein: CASSLGLGDTQYF
V gene: TRBV11-2; clone size: few; D gene: -; J gene: TRBJ2-3; CDR3 DNA: TGTGCCAGCAGCTTAGAACGAGATACGCAGTATTTT; CDR3 protein: CASSLERDTQYF
V gene: TRBV9; clone size: -; D gene: TRBD1; J gene: TRBJ2-7; CDR3 DNA: TGTGCCAGCAGCGTAGCGCCTCCGGGACAGGGGATAAACGAGCAGTACTTC; CDR3 protein: CASSVAPPGQGINEQYF
V gene: TRBV28; clone size: -; D gene: TRBD2; J gene: TRBJ2-1; CDR3 DNA: TGTGCCAGCAGTTTAGACCCCTTCGTCCCGGGACTAGCGGGGCCTGGGTATGAGCAGTTCTTC; CDR3 protein: CASSLDPFVPGLAGPGYEQFF
V gene: TRBV19; clone size: -; D gene: -; J gene: TRBJ2-1; CDR3 DNA: TGTGCCAGTAGTATATACCTCAGGCTAGCGCGATACAATGAGCAGTTCTTC; CDR3 protein: CASSIYLRLARYNEQFF
V gene: TRBV27; clone size: few; D gene: -; J gene: TRBJ2-6; CDR3 DNA: TGTGCCAGCAGTCGGGTATACTCTGGGGCCAACGTCCTGACTTTC; CDR3 protein: CASSRVYSGANVLTF
V gene: TRBV7-9; clone size: -; D gene: -; J gene: TRBJ1-4; CDR3 DNA: TGTGCCAGCAGTTTGGGACCTGGAACTGTAATCGGGAAACTGTTTTTT; CDR3 protein: CASSLGPGTVIGKLFF
V gene: TRBV19; clone size: -; D gene: TRBD2; J gene: TRBJ2-2; CDR3 DNA: TGTGCCAGTAGTCCGGACACGGGAGGCACCGGGGAGCTGTTTTTT; CDR3 protein: CASSPDTGGTGELFF
V gene: TRBV28; clone size: -; D gene: -; J gene: TRBJ2-7; CDR3 DNA: TGTGCCAGCACCACCCCCAGGTACCGATCCTACGAGCAGTACTTC; CDR3 protein: CASTTPRYRSYEQYF
V gene: TRBV13; clone size: -; D gene: -; J gene: TRBJ2-7; CDR3 DNA: TGTGCCAGCAGCTTCGGGGGTAGCTCCTACGAGCAGTACTTC; CDR3 protein: CASSFGGSSYEQYF
V gene: TRBV7-6; clone size: once; D gene: TRBD1; J gene: TRBJ1-5; CDR3 DNA: TGTGCCAGCAGCTCAGGGACAGGCGCCAGCAATCAGCCCCAGCATTTT; CDR3 protein: CASSSGTGASNQPQHF
V gene: TRBV7-7; clone size: -; D gene: -; J gene: TRBJ2-2; CDR3 DNA: TGTGCCAGCAGCCCACTCGGGACCGCGCAGAACACCGGGGAGCTGTTTTTT; CDR3 protein: CASSPLGTAQNTGELFF
V gene: TRBV9; clone size: -; D gene: -; J gene: TRBJ2-3; CDR3 DNA: TGTGCCAGCAGCGGAAGCACAGATACGCAGTATTTT; CDR3 protein: CASSGSTDTQYF
V gene: TRBV9; clone size: -; D gene: -; J gene: TRBJ1-1; CDR3 DNA: TGTGCCAGCAGCTATAGAGGGGGGGCCGGTGAAGCTTTCTTT; CDR3 protein: CASSYRGGAGEAFF
V gene: TRBV6-4; clone size: medium-sized; D gene: TRBD2; J gene: TRBJ2-1; CDR3 DNA: TGTGCCAGCAGTGACTCGACTAGCGGGAACAATGAGCAGTTCTTC; CDR3 protein: CASSDSTSGNNEQFF